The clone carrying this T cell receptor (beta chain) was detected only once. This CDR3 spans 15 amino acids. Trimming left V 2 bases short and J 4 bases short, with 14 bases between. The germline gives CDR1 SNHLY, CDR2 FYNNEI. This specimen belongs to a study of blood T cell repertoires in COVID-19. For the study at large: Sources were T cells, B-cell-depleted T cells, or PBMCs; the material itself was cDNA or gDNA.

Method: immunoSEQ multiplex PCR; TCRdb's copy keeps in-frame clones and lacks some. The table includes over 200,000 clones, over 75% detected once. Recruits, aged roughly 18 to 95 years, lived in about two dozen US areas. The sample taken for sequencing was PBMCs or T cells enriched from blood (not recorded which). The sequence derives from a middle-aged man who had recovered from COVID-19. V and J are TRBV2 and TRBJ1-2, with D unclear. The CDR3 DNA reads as TGTGCCAGCAGTGAATGGAGGTCCAATGTCTATGGCTACACCTTC. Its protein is CASSEWRSNVYGYTF.